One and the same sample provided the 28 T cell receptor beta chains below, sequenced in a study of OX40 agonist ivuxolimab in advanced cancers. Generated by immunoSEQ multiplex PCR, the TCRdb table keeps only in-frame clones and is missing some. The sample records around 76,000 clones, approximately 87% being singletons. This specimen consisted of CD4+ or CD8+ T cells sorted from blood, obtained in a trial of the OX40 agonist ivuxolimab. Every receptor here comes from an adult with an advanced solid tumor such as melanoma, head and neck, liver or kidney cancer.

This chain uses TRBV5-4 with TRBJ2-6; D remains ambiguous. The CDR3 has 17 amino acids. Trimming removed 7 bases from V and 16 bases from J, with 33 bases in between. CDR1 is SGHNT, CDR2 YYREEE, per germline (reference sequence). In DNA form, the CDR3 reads TGTGCCAGCGTATTTCACCTACCAGACAAAGTCGGGCCAACTCTGACTTTC. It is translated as CASVFHLPDKVGPTLTF.

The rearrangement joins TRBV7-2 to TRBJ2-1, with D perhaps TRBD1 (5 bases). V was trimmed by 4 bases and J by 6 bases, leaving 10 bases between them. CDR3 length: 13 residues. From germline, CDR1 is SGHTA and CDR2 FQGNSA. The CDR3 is CASSYLRGNEQFF. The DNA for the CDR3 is TGTGCCAGCAGCTACCTAAGGGGCAATGAGCAGTTCTTC.

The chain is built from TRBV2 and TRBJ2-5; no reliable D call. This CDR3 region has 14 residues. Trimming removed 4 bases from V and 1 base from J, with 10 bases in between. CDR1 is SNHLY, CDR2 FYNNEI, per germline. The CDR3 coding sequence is TGTGCCAGCAGTGCCCTACCCATCCAAGAGACCCAGTACTTC. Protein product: CASSALPIQETQYF. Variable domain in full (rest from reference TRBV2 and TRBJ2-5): EPEVTQTPSHQVTQMGQEVILRCVPISNHLYFYWYRQILGQKVEFLVSFYNNEISEKSEIFDDQFSVERPDGSNFTLKIRSTKLEDSAMYFCASSALPIQETQYFGPGTRLLVL.

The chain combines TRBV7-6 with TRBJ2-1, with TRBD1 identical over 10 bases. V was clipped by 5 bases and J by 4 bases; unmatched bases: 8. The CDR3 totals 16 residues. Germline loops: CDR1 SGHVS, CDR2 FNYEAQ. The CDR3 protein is CASSLTPGQGYNEQFF. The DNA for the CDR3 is TGTGCCAGCAGCCTGACCCCGGGACAGGGGTACAATGAGCAGTTCTTC.

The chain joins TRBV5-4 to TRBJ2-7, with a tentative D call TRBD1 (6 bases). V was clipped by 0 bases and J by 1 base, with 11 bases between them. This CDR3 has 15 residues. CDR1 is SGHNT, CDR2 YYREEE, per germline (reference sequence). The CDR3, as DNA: TGTGCCAGCAGCTTGGGACAGGTGTCGTCCTACGAGCAGTACTTC. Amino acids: CASSLGQVSSYEQYF.

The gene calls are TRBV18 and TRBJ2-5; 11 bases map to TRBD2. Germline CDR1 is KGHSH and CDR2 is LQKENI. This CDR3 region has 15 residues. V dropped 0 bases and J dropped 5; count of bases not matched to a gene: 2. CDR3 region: CASSPPASGGETQYF. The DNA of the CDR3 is TGTGCCAGCTCACCACCGGCTAGCGGGGGGGAGACCCAGTACTTC.

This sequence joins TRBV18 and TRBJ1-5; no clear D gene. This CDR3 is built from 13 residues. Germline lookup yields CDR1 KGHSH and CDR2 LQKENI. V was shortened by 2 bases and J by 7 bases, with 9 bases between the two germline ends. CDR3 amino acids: CASSPGADQPQHF. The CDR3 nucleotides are TGTGCCAGCTCACCAGGAGCCGACCAGCCCCAGCATTTT. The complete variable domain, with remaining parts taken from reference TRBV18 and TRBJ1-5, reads NAGVMQNPRHLVRRRGQEARLRCSPMKGHSHVYWYRQLPEEGLKFMVYLQKENIIDESGMPKERFSAEFPKEGPSILRIQQVVRGDSAAYFCASSPGADQPQHFGDGTRLSIL.

The CDR3: CASPTGQGSLEQYF. The CDR3 DNA sequence: TGCGCCAGCCCCACGGGACAGGGGTCGTTAGAGCAGTACTTC. This chain joins TRBV5-1 and TRBJ2-7, with TRBD1 identical over 10 bases. Germline V lookup: CDR1 SGHRS, CDR2 YFSETQ. Trimming removed 7 bases from V and 7 bases from J; junction bases left unmatched: 11. The length of the CDR3 is 14 residues.

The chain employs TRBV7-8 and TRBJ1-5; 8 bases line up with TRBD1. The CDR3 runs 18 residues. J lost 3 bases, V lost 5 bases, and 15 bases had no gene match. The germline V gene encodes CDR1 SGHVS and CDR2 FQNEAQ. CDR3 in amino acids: CASSPRQGLRLINQPQHF. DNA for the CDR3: TGTGCCAGCAGCCCCCGACAGGGGCTAAGGCTAATCAATCAGCCCCAGCATTTT. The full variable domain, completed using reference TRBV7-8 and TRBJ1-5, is GAGVSQSPRYKVAKRGQDVALRCDPISGHVSLFWYQQALGQGPEFLTYFQNEAQLDKSGLPSDRFFAERPEGSVSTLKIQRTQQEDSAVYLCASSPRQGLRLINQPQHFGDGTRLSIL.

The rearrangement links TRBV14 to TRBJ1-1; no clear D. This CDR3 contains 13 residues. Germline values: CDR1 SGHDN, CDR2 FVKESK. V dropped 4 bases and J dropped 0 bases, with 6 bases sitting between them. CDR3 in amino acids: CASSPRMNTEAFF. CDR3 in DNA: TGTGCCAGCAGCCCGAGGATGAACACTGAAGCTTTCTTT.

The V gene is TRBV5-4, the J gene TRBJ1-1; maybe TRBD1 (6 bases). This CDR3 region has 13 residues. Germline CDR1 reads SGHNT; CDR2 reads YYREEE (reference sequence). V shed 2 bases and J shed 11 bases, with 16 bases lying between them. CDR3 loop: CASSLAGATRAFF. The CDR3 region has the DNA TGTGCCAGCAGCTTAGCAGGGGCGACGAGGGCTTTCTTT.

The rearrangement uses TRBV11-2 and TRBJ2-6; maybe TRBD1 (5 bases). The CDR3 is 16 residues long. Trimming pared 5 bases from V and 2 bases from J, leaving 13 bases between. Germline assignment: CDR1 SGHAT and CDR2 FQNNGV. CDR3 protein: CASSLPDSTGANVLTF. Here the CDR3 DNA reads TGTGCCAGCAGCCTCCCTGACAGCACTGGGGCCAACGTCCTGACTTTC.

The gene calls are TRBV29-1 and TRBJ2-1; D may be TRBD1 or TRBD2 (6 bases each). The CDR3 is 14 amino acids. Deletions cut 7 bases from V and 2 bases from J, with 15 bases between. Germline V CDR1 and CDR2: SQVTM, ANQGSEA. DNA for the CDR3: TGCAGCGCCGAAGGGGGGAGGACCTACAATGAGCAGTTCTTC. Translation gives CSAEGGRTYNEQFF.

CDR3 DNA: TGTGCCAGCAGTGGGGTTTACAATGAGCAGTTCTTC. Translation: CASSGVYNEQFF. V usage is TRBV5-4 and J usage is TRBJ2-1; the D is unclear. From germline, CDR1 is SGHNT and CDR2 YYREEE (reference sequence). This CDR3 region has 12 residues. Between the trimmed V and J ends, which lost 5 bases and 4 bases, there was a span of 7 bases. Looking up the rest from reference TRBV5-4 and TRBJ2-1 gives the full variable domain: ETGVTQSPTHLIKTRGQQVTLRCSSQSGHNTVSWYQQALGQGPQFIFQYYREEENGRGNFPPRFSGLQFPNYSSELNVNALELDDSALYLCASSGVYNEQFFGPGTRLTVL.

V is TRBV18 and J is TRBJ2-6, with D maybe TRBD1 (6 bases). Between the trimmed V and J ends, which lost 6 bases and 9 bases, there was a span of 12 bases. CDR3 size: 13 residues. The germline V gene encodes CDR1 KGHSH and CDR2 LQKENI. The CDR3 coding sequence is TGTGCCAGCTCCCATGGGGGCTACAACGTCCTGACTTTC. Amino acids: CASSHGGYNVLTF.

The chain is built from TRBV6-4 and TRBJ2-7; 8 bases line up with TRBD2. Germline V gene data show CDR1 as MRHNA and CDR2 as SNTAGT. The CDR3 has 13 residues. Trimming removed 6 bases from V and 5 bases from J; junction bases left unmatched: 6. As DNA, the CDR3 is TGTGCCAGCAGGCTCCGGACTAGCCACGAGCAGTACTTC. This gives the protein CASRLRTSHEQYF.

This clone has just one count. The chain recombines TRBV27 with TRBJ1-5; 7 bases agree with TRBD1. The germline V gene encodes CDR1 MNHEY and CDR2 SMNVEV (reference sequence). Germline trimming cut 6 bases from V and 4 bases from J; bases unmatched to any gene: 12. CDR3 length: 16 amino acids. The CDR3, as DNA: TGTGCCAGCAGCCGGGACAGCCTTCTTCCTAATCAGCCCCAGCATTTT. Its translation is CASSRDSLLPNQPQHF.

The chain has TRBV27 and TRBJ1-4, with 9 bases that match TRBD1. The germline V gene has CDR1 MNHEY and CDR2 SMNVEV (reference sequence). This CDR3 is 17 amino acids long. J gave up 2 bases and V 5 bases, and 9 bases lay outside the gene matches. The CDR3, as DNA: TGTGCCAGCAGTGGCTCCGGGACAGGGATTACTAATGAAAAACTGTTTTTT. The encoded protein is CASSGSGTGITNEKLFF.

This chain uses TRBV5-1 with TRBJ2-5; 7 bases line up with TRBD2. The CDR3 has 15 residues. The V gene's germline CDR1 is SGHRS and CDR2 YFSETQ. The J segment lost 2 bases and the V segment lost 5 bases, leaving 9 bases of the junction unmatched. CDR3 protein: CASRSDAGGQETQYF. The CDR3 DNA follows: TGCGCCAGCAGGTCCGATGCCGGGGGGCAAGAGACCCAGTACTTC. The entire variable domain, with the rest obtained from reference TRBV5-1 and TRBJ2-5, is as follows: KAGVTQTPRYLIKTRGQQVTLSCSPISGHRSVSWYQQTPGQGLQFLFEYFSETQRNKGNFPGRFSGRQFSNSRSEMNVSTLELGDSALYLCASRSDAGGQETQYFGPGTRLLVL.

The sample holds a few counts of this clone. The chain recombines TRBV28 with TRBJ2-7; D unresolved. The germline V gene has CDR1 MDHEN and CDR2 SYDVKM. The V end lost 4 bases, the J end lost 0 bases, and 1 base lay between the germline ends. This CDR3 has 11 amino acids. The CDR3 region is CASSSSYEQYF. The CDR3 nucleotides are TGTGCCAGCAGTTCCTCCTACGAGCAGTACTTC.

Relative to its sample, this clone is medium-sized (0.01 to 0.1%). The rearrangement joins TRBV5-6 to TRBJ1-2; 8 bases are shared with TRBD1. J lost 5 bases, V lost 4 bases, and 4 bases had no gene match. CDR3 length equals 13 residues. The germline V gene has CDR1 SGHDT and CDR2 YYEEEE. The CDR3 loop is CASSPGQAYGYTF. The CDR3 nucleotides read TGTGCCAGCAGCCCGGGACAGGCATATGGCTACACCTTC.

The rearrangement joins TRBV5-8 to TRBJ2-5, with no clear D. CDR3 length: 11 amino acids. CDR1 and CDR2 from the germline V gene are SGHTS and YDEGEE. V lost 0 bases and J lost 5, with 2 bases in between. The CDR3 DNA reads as TGTGCCAGCAGCTTGGCGGAGACCCAGTACTTC. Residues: CASSLAETQYF.

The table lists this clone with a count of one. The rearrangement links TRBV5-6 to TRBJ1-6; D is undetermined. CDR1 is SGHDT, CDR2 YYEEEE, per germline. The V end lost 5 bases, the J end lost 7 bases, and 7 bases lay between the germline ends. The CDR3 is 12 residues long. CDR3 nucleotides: TGTGCCAGCAGGGGAAACAATTCACCCCTCCACTTT. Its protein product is CASRGNNSPLHF.

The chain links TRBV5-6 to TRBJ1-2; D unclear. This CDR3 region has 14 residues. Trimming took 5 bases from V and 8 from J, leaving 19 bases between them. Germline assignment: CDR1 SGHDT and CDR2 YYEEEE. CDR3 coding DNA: TGTGCCAGCAGTCCTGGAGGGCCGTTTAGGGGCTACACCTTC. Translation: CASSPGGPFRGYTF. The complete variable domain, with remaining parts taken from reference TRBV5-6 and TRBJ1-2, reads DAGVTQSPTHLIKTRGQQVTLRCSPKSGHDTVSWYQQALGQGPQFIFQYYEEEERQRGNFPDRFSGHQFPNYSSELNVNALLLGDSALYLCASSPGGPFRGYTFGSGTRLTVV.

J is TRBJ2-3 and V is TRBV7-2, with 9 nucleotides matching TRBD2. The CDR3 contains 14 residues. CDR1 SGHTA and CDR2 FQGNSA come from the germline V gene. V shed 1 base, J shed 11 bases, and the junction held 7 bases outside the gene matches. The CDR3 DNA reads TGTGCCAGCAGCTTAGGAGGGACTAGCAAAGGGCAGTATTTT. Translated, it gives CASSLGGTSKGQYF.

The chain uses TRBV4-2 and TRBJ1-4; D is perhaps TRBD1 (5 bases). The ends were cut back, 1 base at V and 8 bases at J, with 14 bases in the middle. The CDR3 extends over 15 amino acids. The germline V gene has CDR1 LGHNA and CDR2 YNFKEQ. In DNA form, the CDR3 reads TGTGCCAGCAGCCAAGTGAGGGACGGACGCGAAAAACTGTTTTTT. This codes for CASSQVRDGREKLFF.

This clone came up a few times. For the CDR3, the DNA is TGTGCCAGCAGCTTAGTGGGACACTTGACGGGGAGTATAGACGGGGAGCTGTTTTTT. It codes for CASSLVGHLTGSIDGELFF. V is TRBV7-2 and J is TRBJ2-2; D is perhaps TRBD1 (6 bases). The V end lost 1 base, the J end lost 7 bases, and 25 bases lay between the germline ends. CDR1 and CDR2 from the germline V gene are SGHTA and FQGNSA. The CDR3 is made up of 19 amino acids.

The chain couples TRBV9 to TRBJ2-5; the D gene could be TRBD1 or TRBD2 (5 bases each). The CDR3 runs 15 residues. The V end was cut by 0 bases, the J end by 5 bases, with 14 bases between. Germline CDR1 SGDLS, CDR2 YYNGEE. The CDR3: CASSVAARGAETQYF. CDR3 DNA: TGTGCCAGCAGCGTAGCAGCAAGAGGGGCGGAGACCCAGTACTTC.